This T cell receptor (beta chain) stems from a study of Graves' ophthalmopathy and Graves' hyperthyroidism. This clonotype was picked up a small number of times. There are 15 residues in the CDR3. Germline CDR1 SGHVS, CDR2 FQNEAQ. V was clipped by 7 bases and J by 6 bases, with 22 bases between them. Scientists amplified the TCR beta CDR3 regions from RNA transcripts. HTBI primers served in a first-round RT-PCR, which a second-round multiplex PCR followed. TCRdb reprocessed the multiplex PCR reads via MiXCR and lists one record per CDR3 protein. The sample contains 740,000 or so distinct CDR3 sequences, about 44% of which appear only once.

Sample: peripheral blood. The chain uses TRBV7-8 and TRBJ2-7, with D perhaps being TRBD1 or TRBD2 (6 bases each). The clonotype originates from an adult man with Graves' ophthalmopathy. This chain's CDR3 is CASTPRGPGAGEQYF. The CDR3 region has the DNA TGTGCCAGCACCCCCAGGGGCCCGGGGGCTGGCGAGCAGTACTTC.